The sequence of this T cell receptor beta chain was determined in a study of cytomegalovirus exposure and HLA in healthy donors (dated by TCRdb to the late 2010s). Notes on the research overall: According to an earlier analysis of 587 of the donors, about 180 million T cells yielded roughly 100 million unique TCR beta sequences and about 300 Gb of sequence data. About five DR-DQ haplotypes were treated as single units for association and clustering because of strong linkage in the cohort. Besides the first cohort of around 670 subjects, a separate validation cohort made up of 120 different subjects was used. To decide whether each TCR beta V gene segment behaved as functional or pseudogenic, an earlier analysis of some 580 of the donors relied on high-throughput TCR beta sequencing. All discovery cohort repertoires had been generated using a single sequencing platform. Donor age, sex, ethnicity and CMV serostatus were collected together with the repertoire data. HLA typing included class I and class II loci at four-digit resolution. A later genetic analysis took genome-wide SNP genotypes for 398 of the 666 donors and used that subset as a discovery cohort. The genetic ancestry cluster associated with self-reported Caucasian donors included about 84% of the approximately 430 genotyped donors. The T cell repertoires of 670 or so subjects were profiled by immunosequencing and related to cytomegalovirus serostatus. A later analysis re-examined previously published TCR beta repertoires from more than 650 donors and added high-resolution HLA genotyping to investigate patterns of TCR occurrence. The number of typed donors differed by locus: about 629-630 for A, B, C, DRB1 and DQB1; roughly 510 for DQA1; around 610 for DPA1; and around 490 for DPB1. The study aimed to test whether cataloging public T cell receptors could reveal signatures of past pathogen exposure. Among almost 400 genotyped donors of the cohort, an average of around 240,000 unique TCR beta nucleotide sequences were sequenced per donor, around 18% of them non-productive. The later analysis used no new phenotypic data to find candidate immune exposures, relying instead on TCR beta sequences and their occurrence across donors. To predict cytomegalovirus infection status, the study brought together high-throughput TCR immunosequencing, statistical association of individual TCRs with disease status, and machine learning. An early release that covered 500 to 800 HLA-typed donors contained about 290 gigabases of sequencing data and tens of millions of unique TCR sequences. Beyond this particular receptor, the publication reports: Only TCR beta chains were sequenced in this cohort, and the absence of alpha or paired-chain data limited detectable features. In vitro tests confirmed that a few of the cytomegalovirus-associated TCR beta chains recognize cytomegalovirus antigens. Because counts were too low, roughly 18 rarely observed V segments, including chromosome 9 orphons, were left out of the earlier analysis of over 550 of the donors. A later analysis reported that several top co-occurrence clusters appeared linked to parvovirus B19, influenza, CMV and Epstein-Barr virus. In an earlier analysis of some 500 of the donors, most TCR beta V segments appeared in productive rearrangements about 90% or about 30% of the time, broadly matching IMGT annotations. A later analysis found that TCR association rates varied across HLA loci, with DRB1 alleles showing the most associated TCRs and HLA-C alleles the fewest. Linkage disequilibrium might explain the correlated functional status among segregating V segments, but an unknown experimental factor could not be excluded. A total of 164 TCR beta chains were listed by the study as associated with cytomegalovirus. A group of highly shared sequence variants was considered likely to be a technical artifact of the sequencing pipeline. Compared with equally common non-associated chains, HLA-associated TCR beta chains in a later analysis were more clonally expanded and had lower generation probabilities. For the cohort, immune exposure information was limited to CMV serostatus. The authors suggested that the approach could potentially be extended to other disease states and immunological phenotypes. A further reported finding was that TCR beta sequences accurately predicted the HLA-A and HLA-B alleles for most subjects in the first cohort. The 87-base-pair reads could not distinguish some IMGT-functional V segments, including TRBV6-2 and TRBV6-3, so those segments were excluded. Most TCR sequences were observed very rarely across donors, whereas some public TCRs were present in many individuals. According to a later genetic analysis, donors in an Asian-associated ancestry cluster had fewer N-insertions in productive TCRs than the roughly 670-donor mean. Assigning TCR associations to individual alleles was difficult when HLA alleles, especially DR and DQ, strongly co-occurred. Presence/absence analyses assumed roughly uniform sequencing depth across donors, an assumption that may not hold. An association between a missense DCLRE1C variant and V-gene and J-gene trimming of TCR beta chains was found in a later genetic analysis and replicated in an independent cohort. In a later analysis, some 17,000 TCR beta sequences were associated with specific HLA alleles at a false discovery rate of 0.05. The classifier was reported to diagnose cytomegalovirus status with high specificity and sensitivity in both the original cohort and the validation cohort. According to a later analysis, most CMV-associated TCR beta chains appeared to be HLA-restricted, and the HLA associations seemed to be driven largely by CMV exposure. Because some donors lacked HLA typing at each locus, the association tests relied only on the typed subset.

Library construction relied on the immunoSEQ multiplex PCR assay. For the multiplex PCR, a mixture combining 60 forward primers for TCR Vbeta segments and 13 reverse primers for TCR Jbeta segments was used. Amplification of the CDR3 region of rearranged TCR beta genes was performed with a multiplex PCR assay on genomic DNA. Amplified TCR beta libraries were sequenced as 87-base-pair reads on the Illumina HiSeq System. The paper's data handling went like this. A later analysis tallied roughly 78 million unique TCR beta chains across the 666 repertoires, and some 10 million of those chains were shared by two or more donors. To remove PCR and sequencing errors, raw reads were error-corrected and collapsed into unique sequences using a nearest-neighbor algorithm that merged closely related sequences. V, D and J gene segments were assigned by aligning CDR3 sequences to IMGT reference sequences. Each retained sequence needed at least a six-nucleotide match to both a V gene segment and a J gene segment. A rearrangement counted as productive if the CDR3 had no stop codons and remained in frame with V and J, and every other rearrangement counted as non-productive. CDR3 was defined according to IMGT convention as the region running from the second conserved V-encoded cysteine to the conserved J-encoded phenylalanine. Sequences without an unambiguous match to a single V gene segment were excluded from the earlier analysis of almost 600 of the donors. An earlier analysis of a few hundred of the donors classified V segments as functional when productive rearrangements were above 56.7% and as segregating when the standard deviation between donors was above 5%. To diagnose cytomegalovirus status from the catalog of TCR beta chain sequences, a statistical classification framework was built. In a later analysis, TCR nucleotide sequences were compared against IMGT/GENE-DB human TR gene sequences so that V and J genes could be assigned. A later analysis assigned CDR3 sequences and most-parsimonious VDJ recombination scenarios with the TCRdist pipeline. In a later analysis, each TCR beta chain was defined by its CDR3 amino acid sequence together with its V-gene family, and reads without a unique V-gene family were excluded. In a later analysis, 500 to 650 highly shared, low-generation-probability nucleotide sequences were removed to address suspected cross-contamination and a sequencing artifact. In a later analysis, a clonal expansion index was calculated for each public chain from normalized within-repertoire ranks of inferred template counts. In a later analysis, generation probabilities were computed using a VDJ recombination model fitted to out-of-frame rearrangements, and the results were checked against IGoR. In a later analysis, TCR-TCR, TCR-HLA and TCR-CMV co-occurrence was scored with hypergeometric tests, and a repertoire-size bias correction was applied to TCR pairs. False discovery rates were estimated in a later analysis by permuting HLA or CMV assignments 20 times. In a later analysis, co-occurring TCRs were grouped using DBSCAN, and TCRdist sequence similarity was added for clustering within HLA-allele-positive subsets. Repertoires with fewer than 30,000 or more than 120,000 public chains, plus five repertoires with anomalous nucleotide sharing, were excluded from co-occurrence clustering. Imported from immuneACCESS, the table was reduced by TCRdb to in-frame sequences with V and J called. These copies leave out some clones; in studies compared against another copy, an unresolved V gene accounts for under half, and the cause of the remainder is not known. V and J calls and clone size are given by that table; D and trimming were obtained from the DNA. The sample table lists about 110,000 clones, 77% of them with a count of one. In total, the top ten clones hold around 3.5% of the sample.

Worth noting for this clone: Its antigen remains undetermined. Base qualities are not recorded, but no much larger clone differs from it by a single base.

Reading the germline V gene gives CDR1 MGHRA and CDR2 YSYEKL. From V the trimming removes 3 bases and from J it removes 8 bases, while the gene matches leave 9 bases of the junction unaccounted for. CDR3 length: 16 amino acids, cysteine to phenylalanine. Only the CDR3 portion is preserved as DNA: 48 bases, with reading frame beginning at the first base. The cohort consisted of hundreds of healthy bone marrow donors. All cohort members were sampled while nominally healthy, although unrecorded immune exposures were likely present. CMV serostatus was recorded as positive for about 300 and negative for about 50% of the 666 cohort members, whereas no CMV serostatus was recorded for the donor in question. Each donor provided a peripheral blood sample, and peripheral blood mononuclear cells were used for TCR beta sequencing. Genomic DNA extraction from the blood cell samples was performed with the Qiagen DNeasy Blood Extraction Kit.

This receptor was identified in a human donor in good health. The sample consisted of PBMCs. The chain is made from TRBV4-1 and TRBJ2-1; 11 junctional bases match TRBD2. The DNA sequence is given as TGCGCCAGCAGCCAGTTTATTAGCGGGAGGGGTCATGAGCAGTTCTTC. Its product reads: CASSQFISGRGHEQFF.